The sequence of this T cell receptor (beta chain) was determined in a study of blood T cell repertoires in COVID-19. Study information: Acute and convalescent COVID-19 specimens originated in the United States, Italy and Spain. PBMCs, B-cell-depleted T cells, or T cells were the source of the cDNA or gDNA that made up the material.

In the original analysis: Reference gene primers were amplified, and this amplification served to estimate nucleated cell counts. Produced via immunoSEQ multiplex PCR; TCRdb's table is partial and in-frame only. The D gene and trimming were derived from the DNA, and the V and J assignments and clone size from that table. The sample lists tens of thousands of clones; over 75% were seen once. Germline CDR1 is KGHSH and CDR2 is LQKENI. This CDR3 is 17 amino acids long. V shed 3 bases, J shed 0 bases, and the junction held 7 bases outside the gene matches. This sequence was found in a human donor in a cohort sampled during active COVID-19. The sequenced material came from peripheral blood. The rearrangement links TRBV18 to TRBJ1-1, with TRBD1 matching over 10 bases. In nucleotides, the CDR3 is TGTGCCAGCTCACCTCCCGGGACAGGGGACATGAACACTGAAGCTTTCTTT. Translation gives CASSPPGTGDMNTEAFF.